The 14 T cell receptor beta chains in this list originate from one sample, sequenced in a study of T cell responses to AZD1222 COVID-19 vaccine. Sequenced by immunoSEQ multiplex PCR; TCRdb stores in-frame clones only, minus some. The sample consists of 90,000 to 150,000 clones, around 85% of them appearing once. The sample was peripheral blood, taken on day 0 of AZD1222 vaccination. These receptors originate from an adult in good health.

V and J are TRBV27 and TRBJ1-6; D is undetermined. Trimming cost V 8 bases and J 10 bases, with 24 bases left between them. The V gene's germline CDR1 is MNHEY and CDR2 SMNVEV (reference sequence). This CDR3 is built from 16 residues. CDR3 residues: CASRGPPGGPFSPLHF. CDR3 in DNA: TGTGCCAGCCGCGGACCCCCGGGAGGCCCGTTCTCACCCCTCCACTTT.

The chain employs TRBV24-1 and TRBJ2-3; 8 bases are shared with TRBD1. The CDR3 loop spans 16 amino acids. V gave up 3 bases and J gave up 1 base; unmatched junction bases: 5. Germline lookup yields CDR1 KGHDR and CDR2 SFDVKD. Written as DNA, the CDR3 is TGTGCCACCAGTGATGGACCGGGACAGGGCACAGATACGCAGTATTTT. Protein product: CATSDGPGQGTDTQYF.

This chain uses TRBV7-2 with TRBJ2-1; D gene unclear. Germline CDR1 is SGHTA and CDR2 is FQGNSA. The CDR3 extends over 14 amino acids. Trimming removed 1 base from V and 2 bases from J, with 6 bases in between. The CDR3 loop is CASSLVGTYNEQFF. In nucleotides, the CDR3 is TGTGCCAGCAGCTTAGTGGGGACCTACAATGAGCAGTTCTTC.

The CDR3 nucleotides are TGTGCCACCAGTGACTCCGGGACTGGGGGGTCCTATGGCTACACCTTC. Its translation is CATSDSGTGGSYGYTF. J is TRBJ1-2 and V is TRBV24-1; maybe TRBD1 (5 bases). CDR3 length: 16 residues. The ends were cut back, 4 bases at V and 4 bases at J, with 18 bases in the middle. Germline V gives CDR1 KGHDR, CDR2 SFDVKD.

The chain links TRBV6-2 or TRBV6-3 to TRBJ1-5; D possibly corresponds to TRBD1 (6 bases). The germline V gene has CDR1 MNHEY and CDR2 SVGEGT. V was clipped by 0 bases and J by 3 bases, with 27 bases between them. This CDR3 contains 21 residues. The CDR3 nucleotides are TGTGCCAGCAGTTACTCGATCTCCCGTCTGGTAGGACAGACCAACAATCAGCCCCAGCATTTT. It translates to CASSYSISRLVGQTNNQPQHF.

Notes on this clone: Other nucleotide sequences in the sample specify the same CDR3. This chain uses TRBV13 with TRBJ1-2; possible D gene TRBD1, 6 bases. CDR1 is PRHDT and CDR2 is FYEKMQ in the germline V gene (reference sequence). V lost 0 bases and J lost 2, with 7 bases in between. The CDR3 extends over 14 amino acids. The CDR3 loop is CASSLGTGNYGYTF. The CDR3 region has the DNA TGTGCCAGCAGCTTAGGGACAGGCAACTATGGCTACACCTTC.

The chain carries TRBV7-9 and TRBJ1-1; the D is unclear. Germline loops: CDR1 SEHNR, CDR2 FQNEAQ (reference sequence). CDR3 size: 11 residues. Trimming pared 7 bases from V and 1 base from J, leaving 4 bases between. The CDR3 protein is CASTTNTEAFF. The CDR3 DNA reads TGTGCCAGCACCACGAACACTGAAGCTTTCTTT.

The CDR3 spells CSVWRGITAEAFF. CDR3 sequence (DNA): TGCAGCGTTTGGAGGGGAATTACGGCTGAAGCTTTCTTT. The chain recombines TRBV29-1 with TRBJ1-1, with D possibly matching TRBD1 (5 bases). Deletions cut 5 bases from V and 6 bases from J, with 16 bases between. The CDR3 consists of 13 residues. In germline, CDR1 is SQVTM, CDR2 ANQGSEA.

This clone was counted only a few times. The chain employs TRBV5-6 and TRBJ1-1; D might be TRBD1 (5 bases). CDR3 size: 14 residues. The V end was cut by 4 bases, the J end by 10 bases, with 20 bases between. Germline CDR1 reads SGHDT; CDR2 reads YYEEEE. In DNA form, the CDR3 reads TGTGCCAGCAGCCCGGGGAGGGGCGGATGGGGAGCTTTCTTT. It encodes CASSPGRGGWGAFF.

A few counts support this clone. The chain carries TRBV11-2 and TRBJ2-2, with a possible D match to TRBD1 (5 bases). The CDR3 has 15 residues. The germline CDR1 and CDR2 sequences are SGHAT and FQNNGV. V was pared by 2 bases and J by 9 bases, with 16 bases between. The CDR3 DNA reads TGTGCCAGCAGCTTACAGGGTCTGGGGTTACGGGAGCTGTTTTTT. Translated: CASSLQGLGLRELFF.

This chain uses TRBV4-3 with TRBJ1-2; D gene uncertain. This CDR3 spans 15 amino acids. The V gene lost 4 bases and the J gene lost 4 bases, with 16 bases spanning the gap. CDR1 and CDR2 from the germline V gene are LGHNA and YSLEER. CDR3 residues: CASSPRGYSSYGYTF. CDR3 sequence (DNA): TGCGCCAGCAGCCCACGAGGGTATTCGAGCTATGGCTACACCTTC.

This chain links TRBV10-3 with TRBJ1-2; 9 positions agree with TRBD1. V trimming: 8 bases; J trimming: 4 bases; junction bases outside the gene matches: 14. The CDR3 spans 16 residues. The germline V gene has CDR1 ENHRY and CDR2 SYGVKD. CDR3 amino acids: CAIPRDREDQGYGYTF. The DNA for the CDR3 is TGTGCCATCCCCCGGGACAGGGAGGACCAAGGCTATGGCTACACCTTC.

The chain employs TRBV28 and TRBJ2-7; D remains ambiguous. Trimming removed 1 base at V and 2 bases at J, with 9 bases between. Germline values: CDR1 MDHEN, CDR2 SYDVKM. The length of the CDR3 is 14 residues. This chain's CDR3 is CASSLSQGPYEQYF. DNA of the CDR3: TGTGCCAGCAGTTTATCACAAGGACCCTACGAGCAGTACTTC.

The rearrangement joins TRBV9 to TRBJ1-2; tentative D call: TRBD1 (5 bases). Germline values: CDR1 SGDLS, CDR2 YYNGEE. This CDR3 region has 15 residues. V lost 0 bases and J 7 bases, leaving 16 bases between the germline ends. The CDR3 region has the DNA TGTGCCAGCAGCGTAGGGTCCCAAAGGGGAGGTGGCTACACCTTC. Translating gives CASSVGSQRGGGYTF.